The T cell receptor beta chain described here comes from a study of T-cell reconstitution after alpha-beta-depleted transplantation in children (dated by TCRdb to the mid-2010s). With respect to the entire study: Using TCR repertoire profiling, the study followed T-cell immune reconstitution in a quantitative way in children after TCRalphabeta/CD19-depleted allogeneic hematopoietic cell transplantation. Findings and caveats that apply to the study as a whole: Apparently early alphabetaT-cell count recovery about two months after transplant reportedly relied on only several hundred rapidly expanded clones derived from non-depleted graft cells. Hyperexpanded clone frequencies declined over subsequent months; after one year, T-cell counts and TCRbeta diversity were mostly attributed to newly produced T cells. The high TCRbeta diversity at day 60 in some patients was ascribed to recipient T cells and intrathymic progenitors that had survived conditioning.

Library creation used PCR. Sequencing was performed on an Illumina HiSeq 2500. TCR library preparation used molecular barcoding, with unique molecular identifiers applied to normalize quantification of the TCRbeta repertoire. Using fastp trimming at Q25 and MiXCR clonotype assembly, TCRdb reanalyzed the public sequencing data and kept in-frame beta chains. Each CDR3 protein gets just one entry, which takes the most common genes and DNA from the rows behind it. The sample profile shows about 870,000 distinct CDR3 sequences; roughly 16% of them were found once. The ten largest clones add up to under 6% of the sample. The trim is 3 bases for V and 2 bases for J, with a gap of 8 bases between the germline ends. Reading the germline V gene gives CDR1 KGHSH and CDR2 LQKENI. From the cysteine up to the phenylalanine, the CDR3 has a length of 14 residues. The sequence is cut down to CDR3 DNA, 42 bases in frame from base 1.

This clonotype was detected many times. No cognate antigen has been identified for it. No base quality values were provided; no much bigger clone lies one nucleotide off. Interpreted using the paper, the treatment or condition label stands for: allogeneic hematopoietic cell transplantation with graft depleted of TCRalphabeta T cells and CD19 B cells. The transplant recipients were children given TCRalphabeta/CD19-depleted allogeneic hematopoietic cell grafts. Sequenced here: PBMCs, mostly from graft donor cells, sampled 360 days after TCRalphabeta/CD19-depleted stem cell transplant. The clonotype originates from a male patient aged 10 to 17 who had a stem cell transplant for acute lymphoblastic leukemia, so the T cells may come from the graft donor. The rearrangement combines TRBV18 with TRBJ2-1, with no confidently assigned D gene. The nucleotide sequence reads as follows: TGTGCCAGCTCACCGATTGCGGCCTACAATGAGCAGTTCTTC. Its protein reads: CASSPIAAYNEQFF. The full variable domain, with segments outside the CDR3 supplied by the reference TRBV18 and TRBJ2-1 proteins, appears as NAGVMQNPRHLVRRRGQEARLRCSPMKGHSHVYWYRQLPEEGLKFMVYLQKENIIDESGMPKERFSAEFPKEGPSILRIQQVVRGDSAAYFCASSPIAAYNEQFFGPGTRLTVL.